This T cell receptor (beta chain) was recovered during a study of shared clonotypes between healthy human individuals. Overall study context: Plates per donor: three CD4 naive, three CD4 memory, two CD8 naive, one CD8 memory.

Measured with immunoSEQ multiplex PCR; TCRdb has only the in-frame clones, and not every one. The data hold roughly 640,000 clones, with almost 97% observed a single time. Germline CDR1 LNHDA, CDR2 SQIVND (reference sequence). V was shortened by 1 base and J by 0 bases, with 9 bases between the two germline ends. The CDR3 totals 15 residues. The origin of this receptor is a woman in her twenties or thirties in good health. The rearrangement uses TRBV19 and TRBJ1-1, with no clear D. The sample taken for sequencing was naive CD4+ T cells sorted from blood. Subset given: CD45RA+ positively selected. CDR3 region: CASSIVASLNTEAFF. The CDR3 coding sequence is TGTGCCAGTAGTATAGTGGCCAGCCTGAACACTGAAGCTTTCTTT.